This T cell receptor (beta chain) was found in a study of regulatory T cells in long-lasting Graves disease. This clonotype occurred many times. Through Arm-PCR of CDR3 regions and iRepertoire HTBI primers, TCR beta libraries were built. As originally analysed: Sequenced samples collectively carried 62 TRBV and approximately 15 TRBJ segments. TCRdb fed the multiplex PCR reads into MiXCR, producing one record per CDR3 protein. V and J calls and clone size were set by TCRdb, not the authors. The sample carries hundreds of thousands of distinct CDR3 sequences, roughly 15% recorded once. The time point was: newly diagnosed GD, antithyroid drugs for less than 3 months. TCR sequences were obtained from RNA taken from PBMCs. The CDR3 is 16 amino acids. The trim removed 5 bases at V and 4 bases at J, leaving 10 bases unmatched. The same data also went into a second study, on T cells in Graves' hyperthyroidism and ophthalmopathy. In that study: The hyperthyroidism patients had all been newly diagnosed, and their disease duration was under 2 months. Their ages ranged from 18 to 65 years.

This TCR derives from a woman between 25 and 40 years old with Graves disease. The gene calls are TRBV12-3 or TRBV12-4 and TRBJ2-1, with 8 positions matching TRBD2. Source: peripheral blood mononuclear cells (PBMCs), taken at new diagnosis, from a patient treated with antithyroid drugs. The CDR3: CASSDPRGGWYNEQFF. CDR3 coding DNA: TGTGCCAGCAGTGACCCCCGGGGGGGATGGTACAATGAGCAGTTCTTC.